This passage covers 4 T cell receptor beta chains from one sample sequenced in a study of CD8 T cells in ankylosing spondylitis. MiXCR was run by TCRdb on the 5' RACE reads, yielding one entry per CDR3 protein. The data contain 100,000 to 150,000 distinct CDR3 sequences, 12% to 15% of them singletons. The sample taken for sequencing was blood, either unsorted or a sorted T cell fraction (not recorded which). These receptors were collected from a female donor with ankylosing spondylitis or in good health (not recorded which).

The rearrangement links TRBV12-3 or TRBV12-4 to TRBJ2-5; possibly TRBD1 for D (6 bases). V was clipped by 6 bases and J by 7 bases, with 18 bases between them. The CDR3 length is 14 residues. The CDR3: CASRPTGNGGTQYF. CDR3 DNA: TGTGCCAGCAGGCCTACAGGGAATGGAGGGACCCAGTACTTC.

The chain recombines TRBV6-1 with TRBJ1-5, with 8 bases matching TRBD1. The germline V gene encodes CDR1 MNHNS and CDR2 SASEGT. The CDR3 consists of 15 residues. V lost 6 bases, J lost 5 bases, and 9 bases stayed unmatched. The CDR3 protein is CASRDGTGLYQPQHF. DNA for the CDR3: TGTGCCAGCAGAGACGGGACAGGCCTATATCAGCCCCAGCATTTT.

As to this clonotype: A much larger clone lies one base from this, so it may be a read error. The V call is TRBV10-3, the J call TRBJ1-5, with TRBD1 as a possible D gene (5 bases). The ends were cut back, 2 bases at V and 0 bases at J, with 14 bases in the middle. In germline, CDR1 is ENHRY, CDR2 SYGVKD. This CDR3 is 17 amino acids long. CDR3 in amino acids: CAISEPARADSNQPQHF. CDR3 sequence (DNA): TGTGCCATCAGTGAGCCTGCCAGGGCCGATAGCAATCAGCCCCAGCATTTT.

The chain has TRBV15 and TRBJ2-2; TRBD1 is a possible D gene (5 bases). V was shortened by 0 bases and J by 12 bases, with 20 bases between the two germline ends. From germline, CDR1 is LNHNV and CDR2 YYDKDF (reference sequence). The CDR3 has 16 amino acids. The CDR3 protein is CATSRDQGNIPGQLFF. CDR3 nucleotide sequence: TGTGCCACCAGCAGAGACCAGGGAAATATACCGGGCCAGCTGTTTTTT. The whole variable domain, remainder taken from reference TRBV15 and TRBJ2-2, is DAMVIQNPRYQVTQFGKPVTLSCSQTLNHNVMYWYQQKSSQAPKLLFHYYDKDFNNEADTPDNFQSRRPNTSFCFLDIRSPGLGDTAMYLCATSRDQGNIPGQLFFGEGSRLTVL.